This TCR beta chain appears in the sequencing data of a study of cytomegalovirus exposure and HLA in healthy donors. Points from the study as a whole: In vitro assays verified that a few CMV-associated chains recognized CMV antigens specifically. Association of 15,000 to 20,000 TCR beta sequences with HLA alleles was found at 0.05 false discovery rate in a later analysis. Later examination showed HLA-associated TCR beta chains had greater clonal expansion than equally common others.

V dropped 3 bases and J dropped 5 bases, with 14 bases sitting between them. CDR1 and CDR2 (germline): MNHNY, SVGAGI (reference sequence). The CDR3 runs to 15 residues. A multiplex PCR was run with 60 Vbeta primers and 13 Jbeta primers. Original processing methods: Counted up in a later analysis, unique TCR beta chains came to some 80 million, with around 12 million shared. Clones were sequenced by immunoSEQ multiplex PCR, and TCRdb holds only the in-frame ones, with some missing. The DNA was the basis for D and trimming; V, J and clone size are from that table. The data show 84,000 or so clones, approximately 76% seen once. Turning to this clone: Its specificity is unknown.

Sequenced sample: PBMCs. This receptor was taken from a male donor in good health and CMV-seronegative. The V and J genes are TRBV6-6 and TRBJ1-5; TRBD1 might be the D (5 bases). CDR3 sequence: CASSYLPGQHQPQHF. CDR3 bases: TGTGCCAGCAGTTATTTACCAGGGCAGCATCAGCCCCAGCATTTT.